The clone carrying this TCR beta chain occurred a few times. Antigen: not known. Via MiXCR, TCRdb re-called the RACE reads, giving one row per CDR3 protein. Altogether about 360,000 distinct CDR3 sequences are present, around 4.8% being singletons, with the ten largest covering under 3%. The sample originates from a study of human T cells and chemical hapten exposure. Notes on the study in general: Compared to controls, expanded TCRs made significantly more large clusters of similar CDR3s.

The sample's time point: patch test 1, 2 weeks after DPC sensitization. Treatment given: therapeutic diphenylcyclopropenone sensitization with weekly scalp DPC. Germline CDR1 is SGHVS and CDR2 is FQNEAQ. The CDR3 loop spans 15 amino acids. The V end was cut by 6 bases, the J end by 4 bases, with 16 bases between. The receptor's source is a woman in her forties or fifties with alopecia areata. Some clones in this sample may be carry-over from other donors' samples. V usage is TRBV7-8 and J usage is TRBJ2-1; weak D call: TRBD2 (6 bases). This specimen was whole blood, taken in connection with sensitization to the hapten diphenylcyclopropenone (DPC). CDR3 sequence: CASSLEGRDYNEQFF. CDR3 DNA: TGTGCCAGCAGTTTGGAGGGCAGGGATTACAATGAGCAGTTCTTC.